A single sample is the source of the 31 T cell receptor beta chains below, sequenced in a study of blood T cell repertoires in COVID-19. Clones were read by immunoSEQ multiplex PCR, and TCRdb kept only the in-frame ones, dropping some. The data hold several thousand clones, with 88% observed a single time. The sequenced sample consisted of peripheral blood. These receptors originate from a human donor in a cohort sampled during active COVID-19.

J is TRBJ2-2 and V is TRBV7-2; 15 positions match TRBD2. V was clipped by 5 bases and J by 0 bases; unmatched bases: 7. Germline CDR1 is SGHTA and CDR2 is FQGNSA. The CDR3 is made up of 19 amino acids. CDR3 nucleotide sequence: TGTGCCAGCAGCCCTCGGACTAGCGGGGGGGCTGCGAACACCGGGGAGCTGTTTTTT. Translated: CASSPRTSGGAANTGELFF. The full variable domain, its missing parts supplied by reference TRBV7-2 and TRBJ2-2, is GAGVSQSPSNKVTEKGKDVELRCDPISGHTALYWYRQSLGQGLEFLIYFQGNSAPDKSGLPSDRFSAERTGGSVSTLTIQRTQQEDSAVYLCASSPRTSGGAANTGELFFGEGSRLTVL.

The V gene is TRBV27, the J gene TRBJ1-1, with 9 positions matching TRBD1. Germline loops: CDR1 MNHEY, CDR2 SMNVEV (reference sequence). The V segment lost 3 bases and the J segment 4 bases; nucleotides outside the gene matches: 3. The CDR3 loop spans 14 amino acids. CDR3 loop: CASSFRDRATEAFF. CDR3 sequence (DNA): TGTGCCAGCAGTTTCCGGGACAGGGCCACTGAAGCTTTCTTT.

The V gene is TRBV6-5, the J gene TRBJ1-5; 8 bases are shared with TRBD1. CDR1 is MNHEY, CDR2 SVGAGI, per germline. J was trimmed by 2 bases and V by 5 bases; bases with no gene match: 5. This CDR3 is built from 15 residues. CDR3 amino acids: CASSKTGAGNQPQHF. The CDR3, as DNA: TGTGCCAGCAGTAAGACAGGGGCGGGCAATCAGCCCCAGCATTTT.

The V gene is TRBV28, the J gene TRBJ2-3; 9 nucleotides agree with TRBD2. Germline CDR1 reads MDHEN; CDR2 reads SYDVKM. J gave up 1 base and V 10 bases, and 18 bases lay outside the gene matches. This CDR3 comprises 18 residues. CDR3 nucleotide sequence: TGTGCCACTAGCCCTCCCTCTCCGGGACTAGCTGGCACAGATACGCAGTATTTT. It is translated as CATSPPSPGLAGTDTQYF.

The CDR3 protein is CASSSPTGGARPEAFF. The CDR3 DNA reads TGTGCCAGCAGCTCACCTACGGGGGGGGCCAGGCCTGAAGCTTTCTTT. The gene calls are TRBV7-9 and TRBJ1-1, with D possibly TRBD1 on 6 matching bases. Germline lookup yields CDR1 SEHNR and CDR2 FQNEAQ (reference sequence). This CDR3 comprises 16 residues. With 4 bases removed from V and 6 bases from J, the gap between germline ends came to 21 bases.

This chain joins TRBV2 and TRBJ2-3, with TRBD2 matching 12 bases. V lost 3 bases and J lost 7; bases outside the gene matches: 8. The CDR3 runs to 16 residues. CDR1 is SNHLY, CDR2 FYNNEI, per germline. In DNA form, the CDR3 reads TGTGCCAGCAGTGAGCTTCTAGCGGGGGGGGGTTATACGCAGTATTTT. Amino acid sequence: CASSELLAGGGYTQYF.

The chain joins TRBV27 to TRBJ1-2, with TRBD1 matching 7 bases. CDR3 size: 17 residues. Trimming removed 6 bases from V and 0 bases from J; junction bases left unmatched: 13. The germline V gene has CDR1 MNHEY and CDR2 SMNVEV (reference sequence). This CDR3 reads CASSRRQGLPSNYGYTF. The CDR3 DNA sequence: TGTGCCAGCAGCCGCCGACAGGGCCTACCCTCTAACTATGGCTACACCTTC.

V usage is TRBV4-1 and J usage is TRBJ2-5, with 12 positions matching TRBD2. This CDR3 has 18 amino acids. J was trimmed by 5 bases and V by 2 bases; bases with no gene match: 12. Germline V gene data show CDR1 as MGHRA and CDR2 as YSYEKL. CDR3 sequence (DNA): TGCGCCAGCAGCCAACTTCGCCCTAGCGGGAGGGCCTGGGAGACCCAGTACTTC. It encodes CASSQLRPSGRAWETQYF.

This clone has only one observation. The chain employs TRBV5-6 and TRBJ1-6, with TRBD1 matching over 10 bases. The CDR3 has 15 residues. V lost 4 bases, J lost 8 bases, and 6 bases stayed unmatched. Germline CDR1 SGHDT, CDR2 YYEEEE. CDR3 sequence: CASSGDRGRDSPLHF. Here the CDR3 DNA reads TGTGCCAGCAGCGGGGACAGGGGTCGGGATTCACCCCTCCACTTT.

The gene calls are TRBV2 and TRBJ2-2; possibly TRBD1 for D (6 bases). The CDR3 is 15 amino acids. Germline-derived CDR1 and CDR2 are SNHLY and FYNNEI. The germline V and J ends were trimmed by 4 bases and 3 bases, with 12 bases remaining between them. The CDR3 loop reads CASSVLGQDTGELFF. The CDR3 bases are TGTGCCAGCAGTGTTCTGGGACAAGACACCGGGGAGCTGTTTTTT.

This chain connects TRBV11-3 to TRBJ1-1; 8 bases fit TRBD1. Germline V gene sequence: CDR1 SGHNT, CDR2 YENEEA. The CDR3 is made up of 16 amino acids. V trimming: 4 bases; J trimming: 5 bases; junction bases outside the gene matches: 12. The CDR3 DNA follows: TGTGCCAGCAGCTCACGTAAAACAGGGGGAAGGACTGAAGCTTTCTTT. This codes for CASSSRKTGGRTEAFF. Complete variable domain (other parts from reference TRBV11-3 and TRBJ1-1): EAGVVQSPRYKIIEKKQPVAFWCNPISGHNTLYWYLQNLGQGPELLIRYENEEAVDDSQLPKDRFSAERLKGVDSTLKIQPAELGDSAVYLCASSSRKTGGRTEAFFGQGTRLTVV.

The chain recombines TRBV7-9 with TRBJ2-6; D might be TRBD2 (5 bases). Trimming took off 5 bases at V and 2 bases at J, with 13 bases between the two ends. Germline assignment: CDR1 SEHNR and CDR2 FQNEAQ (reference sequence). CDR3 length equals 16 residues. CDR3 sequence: CASSLRRGTGANVLTF. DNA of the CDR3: TGTGCCAGCAGCCTCAGACGGGGAACTGGGGCCAACGTCCTGACTTTC.

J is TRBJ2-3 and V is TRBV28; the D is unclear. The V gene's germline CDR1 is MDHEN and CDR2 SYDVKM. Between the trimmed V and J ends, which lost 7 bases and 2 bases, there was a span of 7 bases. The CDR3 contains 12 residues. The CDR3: CASIDFTDTQYF. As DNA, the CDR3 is TGTGCCAGCATCGACTTCACAGATACGCAGTATTTT.

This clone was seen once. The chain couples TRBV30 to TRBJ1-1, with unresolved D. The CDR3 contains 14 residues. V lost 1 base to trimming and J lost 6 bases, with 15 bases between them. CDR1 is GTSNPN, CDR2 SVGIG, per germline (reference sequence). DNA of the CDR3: TGTGCCTGGAGTGGAGAGACACGACAATCTGAAGCTTTCTTT. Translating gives CAWSGETRQSEAFF.

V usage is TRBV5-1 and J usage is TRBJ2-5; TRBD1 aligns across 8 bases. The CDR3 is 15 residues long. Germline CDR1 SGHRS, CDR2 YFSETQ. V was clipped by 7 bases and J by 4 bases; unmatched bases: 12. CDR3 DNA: TGCGCCAGCGGACAGGGAGATGTTGGCCGAGAGACCCAGTACTTC. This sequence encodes CASGQGDVGRETQYF.

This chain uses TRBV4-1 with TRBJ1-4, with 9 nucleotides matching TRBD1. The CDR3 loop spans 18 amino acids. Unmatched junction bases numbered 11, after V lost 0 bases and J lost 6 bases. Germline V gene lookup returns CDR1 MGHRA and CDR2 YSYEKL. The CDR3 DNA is TGCGCCAGCAGCCAAGAGCGGGGACAGGGTTTTATTGATGAAAAACTGTTTTTT. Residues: CASSQERGQGFIDEKLFF.

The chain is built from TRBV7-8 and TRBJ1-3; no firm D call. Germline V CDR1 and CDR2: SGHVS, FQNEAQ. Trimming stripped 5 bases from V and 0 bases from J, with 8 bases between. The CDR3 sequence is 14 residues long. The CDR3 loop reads CASSHRGSGNTIYF. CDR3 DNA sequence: TGTGCCAGCAGCCACCGGGGCTCTGGAAACACCATATATTTT. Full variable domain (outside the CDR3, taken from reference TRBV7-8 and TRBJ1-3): GAGVSQSPRYKVAKRGQDVALRCDPISGHVSLFWYQQALGQGPEFLTYFQNEAQLDKSGLPSDRFFAERPEGSVSTLKIQRTQQEDSAVYLCASSHRGSGNTIYFGEGSWLTVV.

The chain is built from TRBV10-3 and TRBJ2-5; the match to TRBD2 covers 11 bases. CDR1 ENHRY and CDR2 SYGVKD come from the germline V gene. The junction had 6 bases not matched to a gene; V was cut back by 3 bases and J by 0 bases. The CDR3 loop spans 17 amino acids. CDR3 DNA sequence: TGTGCCATCAGTGATACTAGCGGGGGCCGGTACCAAGAGACCCAGTACTTC. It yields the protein CAISDTSGGRYQETQYF.

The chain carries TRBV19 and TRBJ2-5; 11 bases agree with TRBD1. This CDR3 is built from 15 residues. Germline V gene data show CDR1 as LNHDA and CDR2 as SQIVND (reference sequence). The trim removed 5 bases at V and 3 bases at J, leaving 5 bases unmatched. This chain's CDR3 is CASSPRTGGEETQYF. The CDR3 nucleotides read TGTGCCAGTAGTCCTCGGACAGGGGGCGAAGAGACCCAGTACTTC.

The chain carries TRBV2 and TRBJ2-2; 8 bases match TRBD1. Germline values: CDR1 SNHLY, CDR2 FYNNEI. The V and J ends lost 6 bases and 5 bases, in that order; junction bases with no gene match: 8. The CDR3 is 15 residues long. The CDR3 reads CASRVGQGRTGELFF. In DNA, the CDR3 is TGTGCCAGCAGGGTTGGACAGGGAAGGACCGGGGAGCTGTTTTTT.

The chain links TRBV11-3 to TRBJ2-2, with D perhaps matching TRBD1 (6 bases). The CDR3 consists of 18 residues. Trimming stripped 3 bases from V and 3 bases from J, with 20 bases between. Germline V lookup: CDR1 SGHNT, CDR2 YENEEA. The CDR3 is CASSFEVGDRRYTGELFF. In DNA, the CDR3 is TGTGCCAGCAGCTTCGAAGTGGGCGACAGGAGATACACCGGGGAGCTGTTTTTT. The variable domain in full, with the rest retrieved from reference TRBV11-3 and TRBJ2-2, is EAGVVQSPRYKIIEKKQPVAFWCNPISGHNTLYWYLQNLGQGPELLIRYENEEAVDDSQLPKDRFSAERLKGVDSTLKIQPAELGDSAVYLCASSFEVGDRRYTGELFFGEGSRLTVL.

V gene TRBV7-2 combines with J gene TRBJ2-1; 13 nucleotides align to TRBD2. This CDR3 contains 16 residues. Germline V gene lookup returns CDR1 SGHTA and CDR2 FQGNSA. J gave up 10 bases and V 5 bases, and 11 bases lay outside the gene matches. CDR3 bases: TGTGCCAGCAGCCCGGGAAGACTAGCGGGAGGTGCGGAGCAGTTCTTC. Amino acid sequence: CASSPGRLAGGAEQFF.

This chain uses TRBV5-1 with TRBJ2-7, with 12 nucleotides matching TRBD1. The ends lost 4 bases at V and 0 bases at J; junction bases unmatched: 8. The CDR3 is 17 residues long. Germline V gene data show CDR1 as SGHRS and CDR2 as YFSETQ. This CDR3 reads CASSTSGTGGASYEQYF. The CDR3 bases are TGCGCCAGCAGCACGTCCGGGACAGGGGGCGCCTCCTACGAGCAGTACTTC.

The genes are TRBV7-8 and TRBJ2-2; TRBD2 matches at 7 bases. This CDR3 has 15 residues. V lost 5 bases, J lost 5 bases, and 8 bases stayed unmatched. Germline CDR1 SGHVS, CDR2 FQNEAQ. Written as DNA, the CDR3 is TGTGCCAGCAGCCCCCTGGGGGGGAGTACCGGGGAGCTGTTTTTT. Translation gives CASSPLGGSTGELFF.

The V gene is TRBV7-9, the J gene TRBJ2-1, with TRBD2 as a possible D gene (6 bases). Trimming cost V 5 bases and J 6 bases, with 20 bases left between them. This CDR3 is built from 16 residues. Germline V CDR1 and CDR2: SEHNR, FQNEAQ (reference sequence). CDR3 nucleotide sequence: TGTGCCAGCAGCAGAGTAAAAACCGGGGGAGGCAATGAGCAGTTCTTC. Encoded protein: CASSRVKTGGGNEQFF.

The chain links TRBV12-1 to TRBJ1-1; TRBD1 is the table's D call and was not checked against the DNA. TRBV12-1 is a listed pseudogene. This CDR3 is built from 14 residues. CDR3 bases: TGTGCCAGCAGCTTTCCCAGGTCGAACACTGAAGCTTTCTTT. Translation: CASSFPRSNTEAFF.

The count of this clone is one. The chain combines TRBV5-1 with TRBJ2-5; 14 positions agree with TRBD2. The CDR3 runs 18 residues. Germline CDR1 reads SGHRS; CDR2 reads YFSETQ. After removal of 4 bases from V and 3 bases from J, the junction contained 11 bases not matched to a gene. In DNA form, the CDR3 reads TGCGCCAGCAGCAAGGCCGGGACTAGCGGGAGACGGAAAGAGACCCAGTACTTC. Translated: CASSKAGTSGRRKETQYF.

CDR3 sequence (DNA): TGTGCCAGCAGCTTGGAGGGGATTGGCGGTGGCTACACCTTC. It yields the protein CASSLEGIGGGYTF. The rearrangement links TRBV13 to TRBJ1-2; D possibly corresponds to TRBD1 (5 bases). Germline CDR1 PRHDT, CDR2 FYEKMQ (reference sequence). The CDR3 has 14 residues. Trimming cost V 3 bases and J 7 bases, with 15 bases left between them.

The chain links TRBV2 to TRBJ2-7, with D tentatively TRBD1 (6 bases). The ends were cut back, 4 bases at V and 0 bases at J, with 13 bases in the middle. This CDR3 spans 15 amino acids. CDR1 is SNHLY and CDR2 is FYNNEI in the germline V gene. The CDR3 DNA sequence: TGTGCCAGCAGTGTTGACAGGACCCCCTCCTACGAGCAGTACTTC. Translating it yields CASSVDRTPSYEQYF.

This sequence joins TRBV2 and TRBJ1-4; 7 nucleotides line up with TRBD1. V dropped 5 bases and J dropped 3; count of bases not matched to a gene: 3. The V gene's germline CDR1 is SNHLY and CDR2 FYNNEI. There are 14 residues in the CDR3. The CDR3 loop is CASSRGLANEKLFF. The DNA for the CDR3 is TGTGCCAGCAGTAGGGGGCTGGCTAATGAAAAACTGTTTTTT.

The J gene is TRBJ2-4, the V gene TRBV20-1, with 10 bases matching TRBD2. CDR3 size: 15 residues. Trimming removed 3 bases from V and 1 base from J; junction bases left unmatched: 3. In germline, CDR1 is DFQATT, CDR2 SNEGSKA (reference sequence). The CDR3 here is CSASGTSDAKNIQYF. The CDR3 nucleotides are TGCAGTGCTAGTGGGACTAGCGATGCCAAAAACATTCAGTACTTC.